Listed here are 3 T cell receptor beta chains from one sample, sequenced in a study of cytomegalovirus exposure and HLA in healthy donors. Use of 60 Vbeta and 13 Jbeta primers characterized the PCR. Using immunoSEQ multiplex PCR, the repertoire was profiled, and TCRdb retains in-frame clones only, with some absent. The sample consists of approximately 37,000 clones, around 70% of them appearing once. The sample was PBMCs. The receptors shown here come from a man aged 25-45 years in good health and CMV-seronegative.

V gene TRBV4-2 combines with J gene TRBJ2-2; the D gene is possibly TRBD1 (5 bases). CDR3 length: 16 amino acids. Germline V gene data show CDR1 as LGHNA and CDR2 as YNFKEQ. Trimming took off 2 bases at V and 2 bases at J, with 12 bases between the two ends. The DNA for the CDR3 is TGTGCCAGCAGCCAATTGCAGGGTTATAACACCGGGGAGCTGTTTTTT. Translated, it gives CASSQLQGYNTGELFF.

This clone was recorded a few times. The rearrangement links TRBV5-4 to TRBJ2-5; possible D gene TRBD1, 5 bases. The CDR3 loop spans 15 amino acids. Trimming stripped 0 bases from V and 5 bases from J, with 14 bases between. Germline assignment: CDR1 SGHNT and CDR2 YYREEE (reference sequence). The CDR3 bases are TGTGCCAGCAGCTTGGTGGGGCGCCAGGTCGAGACCCAGTACTTC. As protein: CASSLVGRQVETQYF.

The chain carries TRBV27 and TRBJ1-4; 9 bases are shared with TRBD1. The length of the CDR3 is 14 residues. Looked up from germline, CDR1 is MNHEY and CDR2 is SMNVEV (reference sequence). The V and J ends lost 3 bases and 6 bases, in that order; junction bases with no gene match: 2. The CDR3 reads CASSFGTGYEKLFF. CDR3 DNA: TGTGCCAGCAGTTTTGGGACAGGGTATGAAAAACTGTTTTTT. The whole variable domain, remainder taken from reference TRBV27 and TRBJ1-4, is EAQVTQNPRYLITVTGKKLTVTCSQNMNHEYMSWYRQDPGLGLRQIYYSMNVEVTDKGDVPEGYKVSRKEKRNFPLILESPSPNQTSLYFCASSFGTGYEKLFFGSGTQLSVL.